The 21 T cell receptor beta chains presented below share a single source sample, sequenced in a study of metastatic and nonmetastatic thyroid tumors. Thyroid surgery had not been preceded by any treatment in any patient. Through MiXCR, TCRdb re-clonotyped the PCR reads. The sample holds 20,000 to 25,000 clones; about 20% are singletons and the top ten take roughly 4.4%. The source material was adjacent normal tissue. These receptors originate from a female donor with papillary thyroid cancer or a benign thyroid nodule (not recorded which). Some clones in this sample may be carry-over from other donors' samples.

In this sample, this clone turned up many times. This chain links TRBV10-2 with TRBJ1-1; no clear D. The V and J ends lost 7 bases and 0 bases respectively, with 9 bases between them. Germline V gene data show CDR1 as WSHSY and CDR2 as SAAADI. The CDR3 consists of 13 residues. The CDR3 bases are TGCGCCAGCAAATCAGGTTTGAACACTGAAGCTTTCTTT. Residues: CASKSGLNTEAFF.

V gene TRBV19 combines with J gene TRBJ2-2; D not resolved. Between the trimmed V and J ends, which lost 8 bases and 8 bases, there was a span of 18 bases. The CDR3 is made up of 14 amino acids. Per the germline V gene, CDR1 is LNHDA and CDR2 is SQIVND (reference sequence). The CDR3 DNA sequence: TGTGCCAGTGGCCCGAAGCTATCCGGAGGGGAGCTGTTTTTT. Encoded protein: CASGPKLSGGELFF.

As for this clone: A read error may account for a junction end that differs from germline. This sequence joins TRBV11-1 and TRBJ2-1; D might be TRBD1 (5 bases). In germline, CDR1 is SGHAT, CDR2 FQDESV (reference sequence). The CDR3 is made up of 12 amino acids. The CDR3 protein is CANSSQVNEQFF. CDR3 coding DNA: TGTGCCAACAGCTCACAGGTAAATGAGCAGTTCTTC.

There are many counts of this clone. The rearrangement uses TRBV6-2 or TRBV6-3 and TRBJ2-2; 13 bases line up with TRBD2. Trimming took 1 base from V and 4 from J; bases not matched to a gene: 6. The CDR3 is 18 residues long. Per germline, CDR1 MNHEY and CDR2 SVGEGT. Here the CDR3 reads CASSYYTSGRVGTGELFF. In nucleotides, the CDR3 is TGTGCCAGCAGTTACTATACTAGCGGGAGGGTTGGCACCGGGGAGCTGTTTTTT.

This clone was detected ten times or more. The V and J genes are TRBV30 and TRBJ1-6; no clear D. Deletions cut 5 bases from V and 10 bases from J, with 15 bases between. The CDR3 covers 13 residues. Germline assignment: CDR1 GTSNPN and CDR2 SVGIG (reference sequence). The CDR3 region is CAWGRTQESPLHF. CDR3 DNA sequence: TGTGCCTGGGGTAGGACCCAGGAATCACCCCTCCACTTT.

In its sample, this clone was seen many times. The chain uses TRBV5-1 and TRBJ2-1, with 10 bases lining up with TRBD2. CDR3 size: 15 residues. The trim removed 1 base at V and 4 bases at J, leaving 2 bases unmatched. Germline V gene sequence: CDR1 SGHRS, CDR2 YFSETQ. The CDR3 region has the DNA TGCGCCAGCAGCTTGACTAGCGGGATTTACAATGAGCAGTTCTTC. Translated: CASSLTSGIYNEQFF.

A remark on this clone: A read error is possible here, since a much larger clone lies one base away. The chain joins TRBV5-1 to TRBJ2-3; D is unclear. The CDR3 covers 14 residues. V was trimmed by 5 bases and J by 5 bases, leaving 15 bases between them. Per the germline V gene, CDR1 is SGHRS and CDR2 is YFSETQ. CDR3 loop: CASSYQGGKDTQYF. In DNA form, the CDR3 reads TGCGCCAGCAGTTACCAAGGCGGCAAAGATACGCAGTATTTT.

This clone came up many times. The CDR3 DNA reads TGTGCCAGCTCACCGACTCTGGGACAGACCAATGAAAAACTGTTTTTT. Protein sequence: CASSPTLGQTNEKLFF. J is TRBJ1-4 and V is TRBV18; the match to TRBD1 covers 7 bases. V was pared by 3 bases and J by 5 bases, with 9 bases of the junction left unmatched. CDR1 KGHSH and CDR2 LQKENI come from the germline V gene. This CDR3 has 16 amino acids.

This clone was found many times. This chain connects TRBV7-8 to TRBJ1-1; no clear D. This CDR3 contains 17 residues. CDR1 SGHVS and CDR2 FQNEAQ come from the germline V gene. Trimming left V 2 bases short and J 0 bases short, with 16 bases between. Here the CDR3 DNA reads TGTGCCAGCAGCTTAATTATGCGTACGATAGTGAACACTGAAGCTTTCTTT. Amino acids: CASSLIMRTIVNTEAFF.

In its sample, this clone ranks as medium-sized. The rearrangement joins TRBV7-3 to TRBJ2-7, with D maybe TRBD1 (7 bases). The V end was cut by 2 bases, the J end by 6 bases, with 8 bases between. CDR1 is SGHTA and CDR2 is FQGTGA in the germline V gene. This CDR3 region has 12 residues. The CDR3 here is CASSLQGGEQYF. CDR3 sequence (DNA): TGTGCCAGCAGCTTACAGGGGGGCGAGCAGTACTTC.

The gene calls are TRBV10-2 and TRBJ1-3; D is undetermined. Germline loops: CDR1 WSHSY, CDR2 SAAADI. Trimming pared 7 bases from V and 9 bases from J, leaving 10 bases between. This CDR3 has 11 amino acids. CDR3 DNA sequence: TGCGCCAGCAATAAGGAAGTCACCATATATTTT. Its translation is CASNKEVTIYF.

Sample share makes this clone medium-sized. This chain uses TRBV19 with TRBJ1-6; D is perhaps TRBD1 (5 bases). CDR1 and CDR2 from the germline V gene are LNHDA and SQIVND (reference sequence). The germline V and J ends were trimmed by 7 bases and 10 bases, with 11 bases remaining between them. The CDR3 spans 12 residues. The CDR3 coding sequence is TGTGCCAGTACCACACGGGACTCACCCCTCCACTTT. Protein: CASTTRDSPLHF.

This clone was counted ten times or more. The sample carries other DNA sequences with the same CDR3. The gene calls are TRBV11-1 and TRBJ2-7; perhaps TRBD1 as D (6 bases). The CDR3 has 17 residues. V lost 1 base and J lost 0, with 16 bases in between. CDR1 is SGHAT, CDR2 FQDESV, per germline (reference sequence). DNA of the CDR3: TGTGCCAGCAGCTTAGGTTTCAGGGGAATCAGCTCCTACGAGCAGTACTTC. It is translated as CASSLGFRGISSYEQYF.

This clone has just a few counts. The DNA for the CDR3 is TGTGCCAGCAGTCTTACGGGACTAGGTGTGGGAACCCCCGACACCGGGGAGCTGTTTTTT. Translated: CASSLTGLGVGTPDTGELFF. The chain has TRBV13 and TRBJ2-2; 8 bases are a match to TRBD2. Looked up from germline, CDR1 is PRHDT and CDR2 is FYEKMQ (reference sequence). V trimming: 6 bases; J trimming: 3 bases; junction bases outside the gene matches: 21. CDR3 length: 20 residues.

This clone was seen more than once but under ten times. The germline gene is not matched at one end of the junction; a read error may be the cause. The chain employs TRBV19 and TRBJ2-7; TRBD1 or TRBD2 may be the D gene (5 bases each). This CDR3 contains 13 residues. Germline V CDR1 and CDR2: LNHDA, SQIVND (reference sequence). The CDR3 coding sequence is TGTGCCAGTAGTCACGGGACCCGTTACGGGCAGTACTTC. This sequence encodes CASSHGTRYGQYF.

About this clone: The junction does not match germline at one end; this may be a read error. The V gene is TRBV11-1, the J gene TRBJ2-6, with D hard to call. Germline V lookup: CDR1 SGHAT, CDR2 FQDESV (reference sequence). The CDR3 consists of 16 residues. Here the CDR3 reads CASCLGTATWANVLTF. CDR3 sequence (DNA): TGTGCCAGCTGCTTAGGAACGGCCACTTGGGCCAACGTCCTGACTTTC.

V is TRBV2 and J is TRBJ2-7; the D is unclear. CDR1 and CDR2 from the germline V gene are SNHLY and FYNNEI. The ends were cut back, 4 bases at V and 2 bases at J, with 9 bases in the middle. The CDR3 is 13 amino acids. CDR3 nucleotide sequence: TGTGCCAGCAGTGTAAGGGAACCCTACGAGCAGTACTTC. Its protein product is CASSVREPYEQYF.

This clone has ten or more counts. The chain carries TRBV7-8 and TRBJ1-1, with 9 nucleotides matching TRBD1. J gave up 10 bases and V 3 bases, and 9 bases lay outside the gene matches. This CDR3 has 14 residues. Germline loops: CDR1 SGHVS, CDR2 FQNEAQ. CDR3 loop: CASSLVGQGGGAFF. CDR3 nucleotide sequence: TGTGCCAGCAGCTTGGTGGGACAGGGTGGAGGAGCTTTCTTT. Variable domain in full (rest from reference TRBV7-8 and TRBJ1-1): GAGVSQSPRYKVAKRGQDVALRCDPISGHVSLFWYQQALGQGPEFLTYFQNEAQLDKSGLPSDRFFAERPEGSVSTLKIQRTQQEDSAVYLCASSLVGQGGGAFFGQGTRLTVV.

This clone was detected a few times. The chain has TRBV20-1 and TRBJ2-7, with D maybe TRBD1 (5 bases). Germline V gene data show CDR1 as DFQATT and CDR2 as SNEGSKA (reference sequence). The CDR3 runs to 15 residues. With 1 base removed from V and 0 bases from J, the gap between germline ends came to 13 bases. Here the CDR3 reads CSARVDTSSSYEQYF. The CDR3 DNA sequence: TGCAGTGCTAGAGTGGACACCTCGAGCTCCTACGAGCAGTACTTC.

This clone is medium-sized (0.01 to 0.1%) by share. CDR3: CASSRDRFAEAFF. The CDR3 region has the DNA TGTGCCAGCAGTCGCGACAGGTTCGCTGAAGCTTTCTTT. The chain recombines TRBV6-1 with TRBJ1-1; D is possibly TRBD1 (6 bases). The CDR3 spans 13 residues. The germline CDR1 and CDR2 sequences are MNHNS and SASEGT. V dropped 5 bases and J dropped 6 bases, with 13 bases sitting between them.

In this sample, this clone is medium-sized. V and J are TRBV19 and TRBJ2-7, with 7 bases aligning to TRBD1. Trimming removed 5 bases from V and 1 base from J; junction bases left unmatched: 2. CDR1 is LNHDA, CDR2 SQIVND, per germline (reference sequence). This CDR3 is built from 13 residues. DNA for the CDR3: TGTGCCAGTAGTCCGGACAGGTCCTACGAGCAGTACTTC. Translation: CASSPDRSYEQYF.